A selection of T cell receptor beta chains follows, all from one sample in a study of response to subunit inactivated influenza vaccine. Using its own MiXCR run on the RT-PCR reads, TCRdb lists one record per CDR3 protein. The table lists about 540,000 distinct CDR3 sequences, under 30% of them singletons. The same data also contributed to another study, on T cells expressing NK-cell markers.

Material: CD4+ T cells sorted from PBMCs, obtained approximately 12 days after vaccination. The receptor set was obtained from a man between 50 and 59 years old who received an inactivated influenza vaccine. CDR3s include the opening cysteine and the closing phenylalanine or tryptophan. The D gene is left open where the match is weak. Clone size is shown for a subset of rows, as once, few, many or a class of expanded clone.

d_call j_call clone_size v_call cdr3_nt cdr3_aa
TRBD1 TRBJ1-1 . TRBV6-2/TRBV6-3 TGTGCCAGCAGCCGTCCCGGGACAGGGGCGTCTGAAGCTTTCTTT CASSRPGTGASEAFF
. TRBJ2-7 . TRBV10-3 TGTGCCATCAGTGAGGACAGAGACTCCTACGAGCAGTACTTC CAISEDRDSYEQYF
. TRBJ2-5 . TRBV2 TGTGCCAGCAGTGTCGGGGGCTTAGACAGAGAGACCCAGTACTTC CASSVGGLDRETQYF
TRBD2 TRBJ2-3 . TRBV7-2 TGTGCCAGCAGAAAAGGACTAGCTAGCACAGATACGCAGTATTTT CASRKGLASTDTQYF
. TRBJ2-3 once TRBV2 TGTGCCAGCTTACGGGACCTTGGTAGGTTGGATACGCAGTATTTT CASLRDLGRLDTQYF
. TRBJ1-5 . TRBV7-2 TGTGCCAGCAGCTTAATTAGGTACAATCAGCCCCAGCATTTT CASSLIRYNQPQHF
. TRBJ2-1 few TRBV28 TGTGCCAGCAGCCCGACCCAGGTGGATGAGCAGTTCTTC CASSPTQVDEQFF
TRBD1 TRBJ1-5 many TRBV6-1 TGTGCCAGCAGTGCCCAGGGGGGCAATCAGCCCCAGCATTTT CASSAQGGNQPQHF
. TRBJ1-1 few TRBV9 TGTGCCAGCAGCCCACAGAGTGGGATGAACACTGAAGCTTTCTTT CASSPQSGMNTEAFF
TRBD2 TRBJ2-7 . TRBV28 TGTGCCAGCAGTTTGGGTCTAGCGGGAGCCTCCGAGCAGTACTTC CASSLGLAGASEQYF
TRBD2 TRBJ2-3 . TRBV10-2 TGCGCCAGCAGGCTAGCGGAGGCCACAGATACGCAGTATTTT CASRLAEATDTQYF
. TRBJ2-2 few TRBV5-1 TGCGCCAGCAGCTTGGTGATTGGGGGGAACACCGGGGAGCTGTTTTTT CASSLVIGGNTGELFF
. TRBJ2-1 . TRBV12-3/TRBV12-4 TGTGCCAGCAGTGTGAAGCGGAGGAGCTCCTACAATGAGCAGTTCTTC CASSVKRRSSYNEQFF
. TRBJ2-7 . TRBV5-1 TGCGCCAGCAGCGTAGGGGTGGCCTACGAGCAGTACTTC CASSVGVAYEQYF
TRBD2 TRBJ2-1 many TRBV6-2/TRBV6-3 TGTGCCAGCAATCCGGCTAGGACTAGCGGGAACTACAATGAGCAGTTCTTC CASNPARTSGNYNEQFF
. TRBJ2-7 . TRBV5-1 TGCATCAGCAGCCAAGATGGGCCTCCCTACGAGCAGTACTTC CISSQDGPPYEQYF
. TRBJ2-1 few TRBV12-3/TRBV12-4 TGTGCCAGCAGTTTAGCGGGGCGCAGTAACAATGAGCAGTTCTTC CASSLAGRSNNEQFF
TRBD2 TRBJ2-2 . TRBV6-1 TGTGCCAGCAGTGAAAGTCTAGCGGGAAACGGGGAGCTGTTTTTT CASSESLAGNGELFF
. TRBJ2-7 . TRBV4-1 TGCGCCAGCAGCCAAGATAACAGACTCTACGAGCAGTACTTC CASSQDNRLYEQYF
. TRBJ2-3 . TRBV27 TGTGCCAGCAGTTTATCTACGCCTCCGGATACGCAGTATTTT CASSLSTPPDTQYF
TRBD2 TRBJ2-3 . TRBV10-3 TGTGCCATCGGGGCGGGAGGGCGTGGAGATACGCAGTATTTT CAIGAGGRGDTQYF
TRBD1 TRBJ2-2 few TRBV24-1 TGTGCCACCAGTGATCAACCAGGGACAGGGAGACGGGCCGGGGAGCTGTTTTTT CATSDQPGTGRRAGELFF